This TCR beta chain was sequenced in a study of response to subunit inactivated influenza vaccine. This clonotype showed up just a few times. Its antigen remains unknown. The CDR3 has 13 residues. Trimming removed 2 bases at V and 12 bases at J, with 16 bases between. CDR1 is MNHEY, CDR2 SVGAGI, per germline. General observations from the study: Every seasonal influenza vaccination brings in few new T cells, the authors suggested.

TCRdb re-analysed the RT-PCR reads in MiXCR, keeping a single row per CDR3 protein. The sample lists about 530,000 distinct CDR3 sequences, about 11% occurring once. V usage is TRBV6-5 and J usage is TRBJ1-1; tentatively, D is TRBD1 (6 bases). The source of this sequence is a man aged 45-65 years who received an inactivated influenza vaccine. The input for sequencing was PBMCs from blood, taken on the day of vaccination. Here the CDR3 DNA reads TGTGCCAGCAGTTACACTGGGAGGGGGAGGACTTTCTTT. Encoded protein: CASSYTGRGRTFF.